This T cell receptor (beta chain) comes out of a study of blood T cell repertoires in COVID-19. Study details: The origin of the acute and convalescent COVID-19 samples was the United States, Italy and Spain. The analysed material was cDNA or gDNA that came from T cells, B-cell-depleted T cells, or PBMCs.

The CDR3 sequence is 18 residues long. The V gene's germline CDR1 is SGDLS and CDR2 YYNGEE. The V gene lost 3 bases and the J gene lost 1 base, with 19 bases spanning the gap. Per the original methods: The assay estimated nucleated cells by amplifying reference gene primers. Sequencing used immunoSEQ multiplex PCR; TCRdb keeps in-frame clones, though not all of them. That table is the source of V, J and clone size, and D and trimming were worked out from the DNA. The sample includes 350,000 to 450,000 clones, around 90% of them seen just once. The sequenced sample was peripheral blood. This TCR derives from a man aged 35-49 years with acute or convalescent COVID-19. The rearrangement uses TRBV9 and TRBJ2-2; a possible D gene is TRBD1 (6 bases). The CDR3 DNA is TGTGCCAGCAGCGCAAAGACAGGTCCACGATGGAACACCGGGGAGCTGTTTTTT. It is translated as CASSAKTGPRWNTGELFF.